This is a list of T cell receptor beta chains from one sample in a study of T cell responses to AZD1222 COVID-19 vaccine. Profiling relied on immunoSEQ multiplex PCR, and the TCRdb table lists in-frame clones only, not all of them. The sample consists of about 130,000 clones, 88% of them appearing once. Sequencing was performed on peripheral blood, taken on day 0 of MenACWY control vaccination. These receptors all stem from an adult in good health. Both conserved end residues are part of each CDR3.

TRBV5-1,TRBJ1-1,CASSRNTEAFF
TRBV11-1,TRBJ1-1,CASRSPGNPPEAFF
TRBV27,TRBJ2-1,CASSLFTRGYDEQFF
TRBV7-2,TRBJ1-2,CASSSPGGWYGYTF
TRBV4-2,TRBJ2-7,CASSQSLSEPYEQYF
TRBV15,TRBJ2-1,CATETSGRAGEQFF
TRBV4-2,TRBJ2-2,CASSQVGETGELFF
TRBV6-5,TRBJ2-7,CASSYRTGLEQYF
TRBV6-5,TRBJ1-3,CASTPTGNSGNTIYF
TRBV5-1,TRBJ1-3,CASSLGQGGNTIYF
TRBV24-1,TRBJ2-2,CATSDGQTNTGELFF
TRBV6-5,TRBJ2-4,CASSRGLAGSDIQYF
TRBV11-2,TRBJ1-6,CASTPTKTTNSPFHF
TRBV19,TRBJ2-3,CASSPEGAHTQYF
TRBV11-2,TRBJ2-7,CASSFSSGSAPYEQYF
TRBV7-8,TRBJ2-1,CASSLRSSGAGYNEQFF
TRBV18,TRBJ2-3,CASSQQGLDTQYF
TRBV5-8,TRBJ1-1,CASRMGQPKGIF
TRBV7-2,TRBJ2-1,CASSLHPAIIDNEQFF
TRBV6-5,TRBJ2-7,CASGRDRGRGEQYF
TRBV7-9,TRBJ2-7,CASSPPGTLYEQYF
TRBV7-3,TRBJ1-6,CASSLGLNSPLHF
TRBV11-2,TRBJ2-1,CASSLGLAGGNEQFF
TRBV5-1,TRBJ2-7,CASSSQPGHLNSYEQYF
TRBV11-2,TRBJ1-1,CASSADGNTEAFF
TRBV19,TRBJ2-1,CASSKRLAGGPYNEQFF
TRBV5-1,TRBJ1-1,CASSLDGQGNTEAFF
TRBV27,TRBJ2-7,CASSFSAWSSYEQYF
TRBV15,TRBJ2-7,CATSRDPGSYEQYF
TRBV2,TRBJ2-7,CASSRGTSGRLYEQYF
TRBV6-5,TRBJ1-5,CASRDRSNQPQHF
TRBV12-3/TRBV12-4,TRBJ1-5,CASSLAMEQPQHF
TRBV7-9,TRBJ1-1,CASSLPPRQAPNTEAFF
TRBV5-1,TRBJ2-1,CASSWGGAGGNEQFF
TRBV2,TRBJ1-5,CASSYQGSNQPQHF
TRBV27,TRBJ2-2,CASSLYAPGLADTGELFF
TRBV6-6,TRBJ2-2,CASSYQAGPLGGELFF
TRBV9,TRBJ2-2,CASSVATANTGELFF
TRBV7-8,TRBJ2-5,CASSLAAYSAQYF
TRBV18,TRBJ2-7,CASSGSGSSYEQYF
TRBV27,TRBJ1-2,CASSERGTGMYTF
TRBV2,TRBJ2-3,CASSGSSGGTQYF
TRBV19,TRBJ1-1,CASSTDPGQTAFF
TRBV29-1,TRBJ1-2,CSVVDFYPRRYGYTF
TRBV7-2,TRBJ2-5,CASSFGGETQYF
TRBV2,TRBJ2-1,CASTLRDLSENEQFF
TRBV4-1,TRBJ2-7,CASSQDTGTGRSYEQYF
TRBV5-6,TRBJ1-4,CASRHREDTNEKLFF